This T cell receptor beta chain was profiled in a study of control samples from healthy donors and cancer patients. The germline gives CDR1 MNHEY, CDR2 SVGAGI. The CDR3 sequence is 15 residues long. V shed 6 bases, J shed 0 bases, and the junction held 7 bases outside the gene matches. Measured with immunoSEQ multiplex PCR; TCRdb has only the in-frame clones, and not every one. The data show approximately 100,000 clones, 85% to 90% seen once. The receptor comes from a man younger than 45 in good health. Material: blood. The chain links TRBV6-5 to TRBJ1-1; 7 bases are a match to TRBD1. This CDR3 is CASREERGLNTEAFF. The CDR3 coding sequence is TGTGCCAGCAGGGAGGAGAGGGGGCTGAACACTGAAGCTTTCTTT.